Presented here are 4 T cell receptor beta chains from one specimen sequenced in a study of vaccination effects on CD4 cells after COVID-19. Using immunoSEQ multiplex PCR, the repertoire was profiled, and TCRdb retains in-frame clones only, with some absent. The sample has 55,000 to 75,000 clones, about 72% seen once. Which antigens these TCRs recognize remains unknown. Using viral peptide pools, the ViraFEST assay grew out antigen-specific CD4+ T cells prior to sequencing. Scientists isolated CD4+ T cells after an approximately 10-day culture period ended. Nobody among the vaccine recipients had prior SARS-CoV-2 infection (nucleocapsid antibodies were negative). Sequencing used CD4+ T cells from PBMCs cultured with HCoV-NL63 spike peptides, obtained before COVID-19 vaccination. The receptors were gathered from a human donor who received a COVID-19 vaccine.

Worth noting for this clone: The sample holds other DNA sequences that translate to the same CDR3. The V and J genes are TRBV7-2 and TRBJ2-1; D is unresolved. This CDR3 has 12 amino acids. From germline, CDR1 is SGHTA and CDR2 FQGNSA. The ends were cut back, 1 base at V and 6 bases at J, with 4 bases in the middle. CDR3 region: CASSLVGNEQFF. CDR3 sequence (DNA): TGTGCCAGCAGCTTAGTGGGCAATGAGCAGTTCTTC.

This clone was seen once. The genes are TRBV15 and TRBJ2-3, with 7 bases identical to TRBD1. Germline loops: CDR1 LNHNV, CDR2 YYDKDF (reference sequence). Trimming at V came to 7 bases and at J to 3 bases, leaving 7 bases not matched to a gene. The CDR3 extends over 14 amino acids. In DNA form, the CDR3 reads TGTGCCACCACCCTAGGGGGCTCTACAGATACGCAGTATTTT. Translation: CATTLGGSTDTQYF.

This chain connects TRBV11-2 to TRBJ2-5; 7 bases line up with TRBD2. The germline V gene encodes CDR1 SGHAT and CDR2 FQNNGV. Unmatched junction bases numbered 13, after V lost 4 bases and J lost 5 bases. The CDR3 runs to 16 residues. Written as DNA, the CDR3 is TGTGCCAGCAGCTCCAGCGGGGTTGCTAGCGTTGAGACCCAGTACTTC. It is translated as CASSSSGVASVETQYF.

J is TRBJ1-2 and V is TRBV18, with TRBD1 matching over 9 bases. The CDR3 is 14 amino acids. The V segment lost 8 bases and the J segment 3 bases; nucleotides outside the gene matches: 7. Germline loops: CDR1 KGHSH, CDR2 LQKENI. The CDR3, as DNA: TGTGCCAGCACCGGACAGGGGAGTGACTATGGCTACACCTTC. It yields the protein CASTGQGSDYGYTF. Full variable domain (rest looked up from reference TRBV18 and TRBJ1-2): NAGVMQNPRHLVRRRGQEARLRCSPMKGHSHVYWYRQLPEEGLKFMVYLQKENIIDESGMPKERFSAEFPKEGPSILRIQQVVRGDSAAYFCASTGQGSDYGYTFGSGTRLTVV.